This T cell receptor beta chain was identified in a study of beta chain features in type 1 diabetes. Study results and caveats: For type 1 diabetes patients, VDJ junctions showed fewer insertions and more deletions. Moderate yet significant TCRB CDR3 shortening was seen in Type 1 diabetes patients in all four CD4+ subsets.

The entirety of the isolated RNA underwent reverse transcription, so expressed TCRB transcripts were sequenced. TCRdb's table, derived via immunoSEQ multiplex PCR, lists solely in-frame clones and lacks some. The sample has about 900,000 clones; roughly 16% are singletons. Per germline, CDR1 SGDLS and CDR2 YYNGEE. Trimming removed 4 bases from V and 3 bases from J, with 11 bases in between. The CDR3 is 14 amino acids. This clone has a handful of counts. The antigen remains unidentified. The source material was naive CD4+ T cells from blood. V and J are TRBV9 and TRBJ2-1, with D tentatively TRBD2 (5 bases). The origin of this receptor is a woman between 18 and 30 years old in good health. CDR3 sequence (DNA): TGTGCCAGCAGCTTTGGTCGGGACTACAATGAGCAGTTCTTC. It codes for CASSFGRDYNEQFF. Combining the CDR3 with reference TRBV9 and TRBJ2-1 gives the whole variable domain DSGVTQTPKHLITATGQRVTLRCSPRSGDLSVYWYQQSLDQGLQFLIQYYNGEERAKGNILERFSAQQFPDLHSELNLSSLELGDSALYFCASSFGRDYNEQFFGPGTRLTVL.